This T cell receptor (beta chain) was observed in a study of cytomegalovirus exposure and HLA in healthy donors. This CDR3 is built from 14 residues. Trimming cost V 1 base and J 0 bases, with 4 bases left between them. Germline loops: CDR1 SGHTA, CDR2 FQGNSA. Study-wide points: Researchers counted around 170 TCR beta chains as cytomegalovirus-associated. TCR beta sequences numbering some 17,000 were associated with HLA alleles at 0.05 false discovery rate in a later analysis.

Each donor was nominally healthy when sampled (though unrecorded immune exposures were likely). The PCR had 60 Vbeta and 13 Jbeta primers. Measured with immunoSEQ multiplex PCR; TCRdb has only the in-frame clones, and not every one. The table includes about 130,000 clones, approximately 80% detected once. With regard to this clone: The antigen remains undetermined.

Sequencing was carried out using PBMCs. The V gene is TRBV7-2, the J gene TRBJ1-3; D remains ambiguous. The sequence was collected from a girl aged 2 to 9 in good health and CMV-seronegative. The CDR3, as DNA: TGTGCCAGCAGCTTAGGCGGCTCTGGAAACACCATATATTTT. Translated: CASSLGGSGNTIYF.